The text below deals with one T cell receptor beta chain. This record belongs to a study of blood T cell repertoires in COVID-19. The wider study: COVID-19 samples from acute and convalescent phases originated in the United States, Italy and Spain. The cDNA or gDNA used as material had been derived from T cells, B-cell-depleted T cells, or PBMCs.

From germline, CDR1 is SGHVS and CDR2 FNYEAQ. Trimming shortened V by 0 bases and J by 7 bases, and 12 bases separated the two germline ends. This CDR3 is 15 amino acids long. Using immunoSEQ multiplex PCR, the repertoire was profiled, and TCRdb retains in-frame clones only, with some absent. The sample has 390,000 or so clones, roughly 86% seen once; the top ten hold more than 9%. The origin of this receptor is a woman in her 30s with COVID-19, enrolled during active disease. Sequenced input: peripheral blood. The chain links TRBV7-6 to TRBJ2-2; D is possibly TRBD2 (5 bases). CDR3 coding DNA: TGTGCCAGCAGCTTAGCGCCCCGGGCGGGCGGGGAGCTGTTTTTT. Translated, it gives CASSLAPRAGGELFF.